One and the same sample provided the 13 T cell receptor beta chains below, sequenced in a study of cytomegalovirus exposure and HLA in healthy donors (dated by TCRdb to 2016 to 2017). Library method: the immunoSEQ multiplex PCR assay. The source is immuneACCESS, and TCRdb retained only in-frame sequences with V and J called. Part of the clones is not carried over; for the studies checked, unresolved V genes explain less than half of this, and the remainder is unexplained. Here the sample has some 130,000 clones; approximately 89% occur a single time. Of the sample, more than 0.95% falls within the top ten clones. Sequencing input: PBMCs. The origin of the receptors is a woman younger than 30 in good health and CMV-seronegative.

The rearrangement uses TRBV14 and TRBJ2-1, with TRBD2 matching over 8 bases. CDR3 length equals 14 residues. The ends lost 2 bases at V and 3 bases at J; junction bases unmatched: 0. The germline V gene has CDR1 SGHDN and CDR2 FVKESK. As DNA, the CDR3 is TGTGCCAGCAGCCAACGGGGGGGCTACAATGAGCAGTTCTTC. Amino acid sequence: CASSQRGGYNEQFF.

The chain joins TRBV9 to TRBJ2-3; D is ambiguous. V was clipped by 4 bases and J by 5 bases, with 14 bases between them. Germline V gene sequence: CDR1 SGDLS, CDR2 YYNGEE. This CDR3 is built from 14 residues. CDR3 loop: CASSFQDYKDTQYF. The CDR3 DNA reads as TGTGCCAGCAGCTTCCAAGATTACAAAGATACGCAGTATTTT. The entire variable domain, with the rest obtained from reference TRBV9 and TRBJ2-3, is as follows: DSGVTQTPKHLITATGQRVTLRCSPRSGDLSVYWYQQSLDQGLQFLIQYYNGEERAKGNILERFSAQQFPDLHSELNLSSLELGDSALYFCASSFQDYKDTQYFGPGTRLTVL.

This clone was seen only once. The rearrangement joins TRBV5-3 to TRBJ1-2; D possibly corresponds to TRBD1 (6 bases). TRBV5-3 is an open reading frame, and its role is uncertain. Trimming shortened V by 1 base and J by 7 bases, and 11 bases separated the two germline ends. The CDR3 totals 13 residues. The CDR3 region has the DNA TGTGCCAGAAGCTTGCAGGGGAAGGGTGGCTACACCTTC. It encodes CARSLQGKGGYTF.

The chain couples TRBV7-9 to TRBJ1-1; a possible D gene is TRBD1 (6 bases). The CDR3 contains 16 residues. The V gene's germline CDR1 is SEHNR and CDR2 FQNEAQ (reference sequence). Trimming pared 5 bases from V and 2 bases from J, leaving 18 bases between. CDR3 bases: TGTGCCAGCAGCAAGGACTCCTGGGGGCTAAACACTGAAGCTTTCTTT. Its translation: CASSKDSWGLNTEAFF.

The rearrangement uses TRBV10-3 and TRBJ1-2, with D possibly being TRBD1 (6 bases). V was trimmed by 2 bases and J by 8 bases, leaving 15 bases between them. From germline, CDR1 is ENHRY and CDR2 SYGVKD. The CDR3 extends over 14 amino acids. The CDR3 nucleotides are TGTGCCATCAGTGAGGACAGGAGCCCGGGGGGCTACACCTTC. As protein: CAISEDRSPGGYTF.

The chain couples TRBV10-3 to TRBJ2-5; TRBD2 matches at 14 bases. The CDR3 loop spans 14 amino acids. The trim removed 10 bases at V and 2 bases at J, leaving 3 bases unmatched. Germline CDR1 ENHRY, CDR2 SYGVKD. This CDR3 is CATGLAGGQETQYF. CDR3 DNA: TGTGCCACTGGACTAGCGGGGGGACAAGAGACCCAGTACTTC.

The V call is TRBV5-6, the J call TRBJ1-2, with D maybe TRBD1 (5 bases). Germline CDR1 reads SGHDT; CDR2 reads YYEEEE. The ends were cut back, 0 bases at V and 1 base at J, with 19 bases in the middle. The CDR3 extends over 18 amino acids. As DNA, the CDR3 is TGTGCCAGCAGCTTGGCCATGCAGGGCCCTTCCTATAACTATGGCTACACCTTC. Residues: CASSLAMQGPSYNYGYTF.

This sequence joins TRBV18 and TRBJ1-4, with TRBD1 matching over 8 bases. Germline CDR1 KGHSH, CDR2 LQKENI. This CDR3 spans 13 amino acids. Germline trimming cut 8 bases from V and 7 bases from J; bases unmatched to any gene: 6. The CDR3 protein is CASRTGIREKLFF. The CDR3 DNA follows: TGTGCCAGCCGGACAGGGATCCGTGAAAAACTGTTTTTT.

This clone was picked up one time. The chain joins TRBV5-1 to TRBJ1-3; D not certain. Trimming took 1 base from V and 0 from J, leaving 8 bases between them. CDR1 SGHRS and CDR2 YFSETQ come from the germline V gene. The length of the CDR3 is 15 residues. DNA for the CDR3: TGCGCCAGCAGCTTGTTTGCGTCCTCTGGAAACACCATATATTTT. It yields the protein CASSLFASSGNTIYF.

This clone was picked up one time. This chain links TRBV5-1 with TRBJ1-2; D remains unclear. The V gene lost 0 bases and the J gene lost 6 bases, with 12 bases spanning the gap. The CDR3 spans 14 residues. Germline V gene sequence: CDR1 SGHRS, CDR2 YFSETQ. As DNA, the CDR3 is TGCGCCAGCAGCTTGGAAGGGAGAGGCGATGGCTACACCTTC. It codes for CASSLEGRGDGYTF.

The genes are TRBV6-6 and TRBJ2-7, with 11 bases lining up with TRBD2. The CDR3 consists of 15 residues. Germline lookup yields CDR1 MNHNY and CDR2 SVGAGI (reference sequence). V dropped 3 bases and J dropped 3; count of bases not matched to a gene: 4. The CDR3 reads CASSYAGTSGYEQYF. The CDR3 DNA reads TGTGCCAGCAGTTATGCCGGGACTAGCGGCTACGAGCAGTACTTC.

This clone has a handful of counts. The CDR3 nucleotides are TGTGCCAGCAGCCCCGGACAGGGAGAATCACCCCTCCACTTT. It encodes CASSPGQGESPLHF. The genes are TRBV9 and TRBJ1-6; 8 bases align to TRBD1. Germline-derived CDR1 and CDR2 are SGDLS and YYNGEE. Trimming at V came to 4 bases and at J to 10 bases, leaving 7 bases not matched to a gene. The CDR3 spans 14 residues.

This rearrangement joins TRBV4-1 to TRBJ2-1; a weak D match, TRBD1 (5 bases). This CDR3 has 14 residues. Trimming removed 4 bases at V and 7 bases at J, with 14 bases between. Looked up from germline, CDR1 is MGHRA and CDR2 is YSYEKL. CDR3 sequence (DNA): TGCGCCAGCAGCCTCCCGACAGCCCTGAATGAGCAGTTCTTC. Protein sequence: CASSLPTALNEQFF.